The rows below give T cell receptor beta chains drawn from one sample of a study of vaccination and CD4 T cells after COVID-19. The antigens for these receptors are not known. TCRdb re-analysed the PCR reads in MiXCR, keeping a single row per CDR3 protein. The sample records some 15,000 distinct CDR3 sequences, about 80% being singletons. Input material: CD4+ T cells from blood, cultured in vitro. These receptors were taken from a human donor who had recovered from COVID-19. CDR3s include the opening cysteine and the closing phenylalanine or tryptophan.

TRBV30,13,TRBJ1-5,CAWSPSSNQPQHF
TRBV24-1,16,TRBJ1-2,CATSDPTRGQKYGYTF
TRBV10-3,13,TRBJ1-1,CAIRDRGLGEAFF
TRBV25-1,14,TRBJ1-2,CASSDPQTSAGYTF
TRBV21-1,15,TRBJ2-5,CASSKEGGQQETQYF
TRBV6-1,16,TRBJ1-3,CASSPTGGYSGNTIYF
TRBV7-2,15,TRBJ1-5,CASSLLQKGRQPQHF
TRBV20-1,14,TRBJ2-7,CSARDPKELYEQYF
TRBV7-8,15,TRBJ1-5,CASSGMGVSNQPQHF
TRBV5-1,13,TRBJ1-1,CASSLNWDTEAFF
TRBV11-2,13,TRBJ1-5,CASNQGPDQPQHF
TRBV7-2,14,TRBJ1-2,CASSLSQGSYGYTF
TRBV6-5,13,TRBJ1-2,CASSYDRGHGYTF
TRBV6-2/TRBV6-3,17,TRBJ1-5,CASNRGEGAPGNQPQHF
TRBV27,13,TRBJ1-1,CASSLQGRAEASF
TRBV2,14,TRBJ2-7,CASSDADSWDEQYF
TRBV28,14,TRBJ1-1,CASSPEATGTEAFF
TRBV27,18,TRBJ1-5,CASSLLLRDKASDQPQHF
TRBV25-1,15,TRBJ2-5,CASSMAGGGSETQYF
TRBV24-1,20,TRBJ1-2,CATSDPFRHPPGKTLYGYTF
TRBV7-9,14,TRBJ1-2,CASSPVGTGYGYTF
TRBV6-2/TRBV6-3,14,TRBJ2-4,CASSYGLAKNIQYF
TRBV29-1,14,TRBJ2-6,CSVGPGLEANVLTF
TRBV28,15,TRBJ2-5,CASSLFPSPGETQYF
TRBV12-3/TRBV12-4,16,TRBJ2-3,CASSSRASRGTDTQYF
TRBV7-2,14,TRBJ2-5,CASRSTSLVKTQYF
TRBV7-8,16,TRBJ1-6,CASSTPASSYNSPLHF
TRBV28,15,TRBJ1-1,CASSLLTWGATEAFF
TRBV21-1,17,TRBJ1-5,CASSKTRTGYSNQPQHF
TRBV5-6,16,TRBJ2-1,CASSFRRLGGYNEQFF
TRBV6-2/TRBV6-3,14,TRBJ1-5,CASTTRQGRQPQHF
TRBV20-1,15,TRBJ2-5,CSALGLAGNQETQYF
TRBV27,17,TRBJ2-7,CASSLRPGRRSPYEQYF
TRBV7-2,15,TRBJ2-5,CASSLDRTSGKTQYF
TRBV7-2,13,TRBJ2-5,CASSLAGVETQYF
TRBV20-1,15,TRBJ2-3,CSASHRQGLTDTQYF
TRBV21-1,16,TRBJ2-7,CASSKGGGRGCGEQYF
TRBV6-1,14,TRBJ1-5,CASSPDRSNQPQHF
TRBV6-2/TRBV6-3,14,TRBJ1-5,CASRSVGGNQPQHF
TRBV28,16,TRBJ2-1,CASSLSGTYSYNEQFF
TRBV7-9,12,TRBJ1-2,CASSPGGHGYTF
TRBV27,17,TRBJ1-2,CASRPRGTGNANYGYTF
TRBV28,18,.,CASSLAGTSGSSVYEQYF
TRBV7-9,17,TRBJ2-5,CASSSNPWDREGETQYF
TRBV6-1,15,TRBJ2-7,CASSLADGATYEQYF
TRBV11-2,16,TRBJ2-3,CASSSGLAARTDTQYF
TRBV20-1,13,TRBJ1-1,CSVSGGVGTEAFF
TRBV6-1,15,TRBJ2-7,CASSTEREGSYEQYF
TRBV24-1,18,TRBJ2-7,CATSSKPRLAGVYYEQYF
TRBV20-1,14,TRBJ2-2,CSARSQDNTGELFF
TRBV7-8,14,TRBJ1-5,CASSGDRGGQPQHF
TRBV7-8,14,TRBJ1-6,CASSSGLLSSPLHF